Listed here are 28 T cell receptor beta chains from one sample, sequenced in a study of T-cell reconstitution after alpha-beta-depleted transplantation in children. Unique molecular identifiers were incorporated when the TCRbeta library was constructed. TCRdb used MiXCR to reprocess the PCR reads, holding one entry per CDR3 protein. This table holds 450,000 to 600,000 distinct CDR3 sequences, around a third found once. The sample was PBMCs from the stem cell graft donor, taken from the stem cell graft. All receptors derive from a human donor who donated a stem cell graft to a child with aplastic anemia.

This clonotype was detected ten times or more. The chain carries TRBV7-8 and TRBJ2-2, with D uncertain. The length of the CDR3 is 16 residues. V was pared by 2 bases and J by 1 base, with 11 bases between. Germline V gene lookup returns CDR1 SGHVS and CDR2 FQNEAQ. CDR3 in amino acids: CASSLMELRNTGELFF. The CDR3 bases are TGTGCCAGCAGCTTAATGGAGTTGAGGAACACCGGGGAGCTGTTTTTT.

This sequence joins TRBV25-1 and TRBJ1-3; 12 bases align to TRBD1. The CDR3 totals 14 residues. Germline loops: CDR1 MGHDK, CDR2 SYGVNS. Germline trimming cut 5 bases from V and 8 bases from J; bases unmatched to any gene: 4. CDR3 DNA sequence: TGTGCCAGCAGTAGGGACAGGGGGCCGGACACCATATATTTT. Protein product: CASSRDRGPDTIYF.

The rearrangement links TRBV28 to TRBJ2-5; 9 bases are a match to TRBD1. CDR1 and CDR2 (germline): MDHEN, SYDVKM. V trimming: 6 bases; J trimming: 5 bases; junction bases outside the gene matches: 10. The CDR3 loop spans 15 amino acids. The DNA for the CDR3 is TGTGCCAGCAGCATCGGGACAGGGAGTACCGAGACCCAGTACTTC. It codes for CASSIGTGSTETQYF.

This CDR3 is CASSLTRQSGNTIYF. DNA of the CDR3: TGTGCCAGCAGCTTAACCCGACAGAGCGGAAACACCATATATTTT. This sequence joins TRBV11-3 and TRBJ1-3, with D possibly being TRBD1 (5 bases). The germline gives CDR1 SGHNT, CDR2 YENEEA. This CDR3 comprises 15 residues. V dropped 2 bases and J dropped 4 bases, with 12 bases sitting between them.

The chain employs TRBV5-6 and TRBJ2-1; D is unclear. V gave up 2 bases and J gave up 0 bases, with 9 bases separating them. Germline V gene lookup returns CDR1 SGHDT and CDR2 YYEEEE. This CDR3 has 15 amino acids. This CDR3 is CASSFRTGSYNEQFF. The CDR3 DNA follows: TGTGCCAGCAGCTTCAGAACTGGCTCCTACAATGAGCAGTTCTTC.

The CDR3 region is CASSYGQRVNYGYTF. CDR3 sequence (DNA): TGTGCCAGCAGTTACGGCCAGCGAGTTAACTATGGCTACACCTTC. This chain joins TRBV6-5 and TRBJ1-2; D remains ambiguous. The CDR3 spans 15 residues. Germline V gives CDR1 MNHEY, CDR2 SVGAGI. The V end was cut by 2 bases, the J end by 1 base, with 11 bases between.

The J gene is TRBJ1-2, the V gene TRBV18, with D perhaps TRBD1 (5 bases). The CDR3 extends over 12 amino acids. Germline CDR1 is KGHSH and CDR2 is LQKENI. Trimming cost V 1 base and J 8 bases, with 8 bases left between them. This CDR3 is CASSPRDQGYTF. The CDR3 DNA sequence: TGTGCCAGCTCACCACGGGACCAAGGCTACACCTTC.

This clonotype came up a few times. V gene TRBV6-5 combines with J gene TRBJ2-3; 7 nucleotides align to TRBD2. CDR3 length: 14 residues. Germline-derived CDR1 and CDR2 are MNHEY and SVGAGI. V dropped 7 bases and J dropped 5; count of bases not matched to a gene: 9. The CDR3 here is CASMGEGRGDTQYF. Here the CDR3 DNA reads TGTGCCAGCATGGGGGAGGGCCGTGGAGATACGCAGTATTTT.

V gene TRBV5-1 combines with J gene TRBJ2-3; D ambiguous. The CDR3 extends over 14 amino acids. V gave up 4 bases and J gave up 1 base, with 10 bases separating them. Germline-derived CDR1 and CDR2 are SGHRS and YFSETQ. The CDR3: CASSAADGTDTQYF. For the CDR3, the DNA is TGCGCCAGCAGCGCGGCGGACGGCACAGATACGCAGTATTTT.

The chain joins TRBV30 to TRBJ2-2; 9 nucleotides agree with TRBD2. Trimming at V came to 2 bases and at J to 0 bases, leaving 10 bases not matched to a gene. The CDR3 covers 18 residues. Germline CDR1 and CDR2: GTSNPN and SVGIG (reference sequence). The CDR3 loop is CAWSWLAGYITNTGELFF. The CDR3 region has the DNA TGTGCCTGGAGTTGGCTAGCGGGATATATCACGAACACCGGGGAGCTGTTTTTT. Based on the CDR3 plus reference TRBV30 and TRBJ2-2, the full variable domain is SQTIHQWPATLVQPVGSPLSLECTVEGTSNPNLYWYRQAAGRGLQLLFYSVGIGQISSEVPQNLSASRPQDRQFILSSKKLLLSDSGFYLCAWSWLAGYITNTGELFFGEGSRLTVL.

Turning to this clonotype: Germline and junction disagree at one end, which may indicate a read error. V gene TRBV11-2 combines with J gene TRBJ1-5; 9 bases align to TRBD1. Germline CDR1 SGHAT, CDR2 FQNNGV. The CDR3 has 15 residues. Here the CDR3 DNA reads TGTGCCAGCAGCCTCGGGACAGGGATGGTTCAGCCCCAGCATTTC. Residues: CASSLGTGMVQPQHF.

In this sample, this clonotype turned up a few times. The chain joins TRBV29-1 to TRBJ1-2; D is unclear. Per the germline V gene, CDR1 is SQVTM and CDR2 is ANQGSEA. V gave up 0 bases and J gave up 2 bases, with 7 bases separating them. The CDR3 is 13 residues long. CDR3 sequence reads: CSVEDLKNYGYTF. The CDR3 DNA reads TGCAGCGTTGAAGACCTAAAAAACTATGGCTACACCTTC.

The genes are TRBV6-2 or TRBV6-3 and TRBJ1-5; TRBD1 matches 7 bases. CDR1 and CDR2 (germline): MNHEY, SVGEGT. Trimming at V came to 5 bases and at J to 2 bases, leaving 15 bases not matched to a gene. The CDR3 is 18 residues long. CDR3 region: CASSRTGSGGLRNQPQHF. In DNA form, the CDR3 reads TGTGCCAGCAGTCGGACAGGATCGGGAGGGTTGCGCAATCAGCCCCAGCATTTT.

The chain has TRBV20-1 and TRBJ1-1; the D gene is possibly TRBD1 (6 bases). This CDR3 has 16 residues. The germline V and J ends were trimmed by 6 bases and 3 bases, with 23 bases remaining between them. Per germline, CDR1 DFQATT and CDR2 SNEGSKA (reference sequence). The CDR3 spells CSALPATGKRDTEAFF. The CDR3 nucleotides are TGCAGTGCCCTGCCCGCGACAGGAAAGAGAGACACTGAAGCTTTCTTT.

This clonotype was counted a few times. The CDR3 here is CASSYRQGEQDKYGYTF. In DNA, the CDR3 is TGTGCCAGCAGTTACCGGCAGGGGGAGCAGGATAAGTATGGCTACACCTTC. V and J are TRBV6-5 and TRBJ1-2, with 7 positions matching TRBD1. CDR3 length: 17 residues. CDR1 MNHEY and CDR2 SVGAGI come from the germline V gene. The junction had 14 bases not matched to a gene; V was cut back by 2 bases and J by 5 bases.

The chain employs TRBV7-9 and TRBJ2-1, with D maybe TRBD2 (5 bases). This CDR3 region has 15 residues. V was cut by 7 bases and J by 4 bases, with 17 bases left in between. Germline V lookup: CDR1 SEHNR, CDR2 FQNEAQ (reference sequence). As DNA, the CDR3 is TGTGCCAGCACAGAATCGGGGTCCCCATACAATGAGCAGTTCTTC. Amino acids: CASTESGSPYNEQFF.

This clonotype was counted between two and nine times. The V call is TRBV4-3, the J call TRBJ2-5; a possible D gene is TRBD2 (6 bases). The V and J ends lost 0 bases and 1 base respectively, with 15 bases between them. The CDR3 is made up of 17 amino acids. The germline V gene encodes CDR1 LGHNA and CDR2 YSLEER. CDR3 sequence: CASSQDVAVTGQETQYF. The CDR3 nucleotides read TGCGCCAGCAGCCAAGATGTAGCGGTAACGGGCCAAGAGACCCAGTACTTC.

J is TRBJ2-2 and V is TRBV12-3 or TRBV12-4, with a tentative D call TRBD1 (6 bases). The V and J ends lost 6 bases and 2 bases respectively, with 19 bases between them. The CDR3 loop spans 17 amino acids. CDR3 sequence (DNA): TGTGCCAGCAGCCCTATAGCCGGGACACCAAACACCGGGGAGCTGTTTTTT. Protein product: CASSPIAGTPNTGELFF.

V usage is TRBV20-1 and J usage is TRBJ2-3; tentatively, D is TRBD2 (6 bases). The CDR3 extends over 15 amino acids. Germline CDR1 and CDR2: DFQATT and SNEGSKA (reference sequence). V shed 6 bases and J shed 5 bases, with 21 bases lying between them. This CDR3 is CSANKRAGALDTQYF. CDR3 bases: TGCAGTGCAAATAAGCGGGCCGGGGCTCTAGATACGCAGTATTTT.

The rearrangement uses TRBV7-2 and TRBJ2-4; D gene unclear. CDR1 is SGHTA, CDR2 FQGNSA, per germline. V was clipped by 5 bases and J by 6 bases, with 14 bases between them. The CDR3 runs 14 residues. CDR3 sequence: CASSQGPVGNIQYF. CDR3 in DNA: TGTGCCAGCAGCCAAGGCCCCGTGGGAAACATTCAGTACTTC.

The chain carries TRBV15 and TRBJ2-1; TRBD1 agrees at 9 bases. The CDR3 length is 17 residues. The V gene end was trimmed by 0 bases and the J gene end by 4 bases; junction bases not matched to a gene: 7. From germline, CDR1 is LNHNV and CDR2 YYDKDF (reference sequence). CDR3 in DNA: TGTGCCACCAGCAGAGATCCTGGGACAGGGACTTACAATGAGCAGTTCTTC. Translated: CATSRDPGTGTYNEQFF.

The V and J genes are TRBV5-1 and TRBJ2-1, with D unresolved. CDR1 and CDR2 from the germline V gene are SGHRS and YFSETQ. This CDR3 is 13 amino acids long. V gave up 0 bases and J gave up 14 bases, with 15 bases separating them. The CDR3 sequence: CASSLASENKKFF. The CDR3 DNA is TGCGCCAGCAGCTTGGCTAGTGAGAACAAAAAGTTCTTC. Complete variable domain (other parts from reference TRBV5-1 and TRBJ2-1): KAGVTQTPRYLIKTRGQQVTLSCSPISGHRSVSWYQQTPGQGLQFLFEYFSETQRNKGNFPGRFSGRQFSNSRSEMNVSTLELGDSALYLCASSLASENKKFFGPGTRLTVL.

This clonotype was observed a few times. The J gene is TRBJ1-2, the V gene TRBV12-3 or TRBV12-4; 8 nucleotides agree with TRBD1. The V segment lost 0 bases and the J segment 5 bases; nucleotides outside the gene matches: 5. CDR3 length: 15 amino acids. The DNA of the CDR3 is TGTGCCAGCAGTTTAGCCGGGACAGGCGTTTATGGCTACACCTTC. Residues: CASSLAGTGVYGYTF.

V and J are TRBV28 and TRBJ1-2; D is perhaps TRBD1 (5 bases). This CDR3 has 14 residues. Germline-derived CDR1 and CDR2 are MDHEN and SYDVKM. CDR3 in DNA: TGTGCTACTAACAGCCAGGGAGCAATCTATGGCTACACCTTC. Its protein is CATNSQGAIYGYTF.

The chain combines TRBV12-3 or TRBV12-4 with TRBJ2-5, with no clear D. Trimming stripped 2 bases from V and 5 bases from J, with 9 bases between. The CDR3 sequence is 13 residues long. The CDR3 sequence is CASSLTTGETQYF. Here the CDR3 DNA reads TGTGCCAGCAGTTTAACGACCGGTGAGACCCAGTACTTC.

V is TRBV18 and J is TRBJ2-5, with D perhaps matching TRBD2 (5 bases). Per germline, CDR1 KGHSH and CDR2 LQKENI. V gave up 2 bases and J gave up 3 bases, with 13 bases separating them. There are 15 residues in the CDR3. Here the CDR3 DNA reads TGTGCCAGCTCACCAGAACCGCGGGCAAAAGAGACCCAGTACTTC. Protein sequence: CASSPEPRAKETQYF.

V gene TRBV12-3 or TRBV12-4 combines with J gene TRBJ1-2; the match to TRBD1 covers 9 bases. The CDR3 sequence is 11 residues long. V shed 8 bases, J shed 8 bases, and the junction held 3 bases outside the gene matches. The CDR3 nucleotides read TGTGCCAGCGGCGGGACAGGGGGCTACACCTTC. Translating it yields CASGGTGGYTF.

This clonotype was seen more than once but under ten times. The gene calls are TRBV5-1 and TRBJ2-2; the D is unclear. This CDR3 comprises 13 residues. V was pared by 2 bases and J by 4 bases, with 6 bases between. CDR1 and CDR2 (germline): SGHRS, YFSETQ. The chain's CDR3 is CASSFSATGELFF. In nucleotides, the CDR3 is TGCGCCAGCAGCTTTTCCGCCACCGGGGAGCTGTTTTTT. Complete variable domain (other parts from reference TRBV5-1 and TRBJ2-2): KAGVTQTPRYLIKTRGQQVTLSCSPISGHRSVSWYQQTPGQGLQFLFEYFSETQRNKGNFPGRFSGRQFSNSRSEMNVSTLELGDSALYLCASSFSATGELFFGEGSRLTVL.